This T cell receptor (beta chain) derives from a study of a mutant IDH1 vaccine in newly diagnosed glioma. At the level of the study: It was radiotherapy, temozolomide, or both that patients received previously, with most receiving both. Overall study results and limits: There seemed to be no relation between pseudoprogression and changes in top peripheral T cell clonotypes.

Germline CDR1 and CDR2: SGHNT and YYREEE (reference sequence). The CDR3 sequence is 15 residues long. Trimming took off 4 bases at V and 3 bases at J, with 15 bases between the two ends. Time point indicated: week 11, during vaccination. Each dose delivered 300 ug of mutant IDH1 20-mer peptide subcutaneously with imiquimod. As to this clone: Its target is not known.

Generated by immunoSEQ multiplex PCR, the TCRdb table keeps only in-frame clones and is missing some. The sample contains approximately 61,000 clones, approximately 80% of which appear only once. This chain connects TRBV5-4 to TRBJ2-3; maybe TRBD2 (5 bases). This specimen was PBMCs, taken from a glioma patient whose treatment included an IDH1 peptide vaccine. This receptor was taken from a man in his fifties or sixties with glioma. This chain's CDR3 is CASSLLGSFTDTQYF. The CDR3 coding sequence is TGTGCCAGCAGCCTACTAGGGAGCTTTACAGATACGCAGTATTTT.